The present TCR beta chain was sequenced within a study of CD8 T cells in ankylosing spondylitis. Study observations and caveats: Reportedly, significant enrichment of disease-linked clones occurred in matched ankylosing spondylitis synovial fluid. In reactive arthritis synovial fluid and blood, some motif variants had been reported before. A motif in TCR beta, a set of under ten highly homologous variants, appeared characteristic of ankylosing spondylitis blood. Relatively rare in peripheral blood, disease-linked clones were also CD8+.

This clonotype was counted at least ten times. The antigen is unknown. Generation of TCR beta libraries employed quantitative 5'-RACE incorporating molecular barcodes. TCRdb ran MiXCR on the 5' RACE reads and lists one entry per CDR3 protein. The repertoire holds more than 400,000 distinct CDR3 sequences, with approximately 5% as singletons. Trimming stripped 10 bases from V and 8 bases from J, with 14 bases between. Per germline, CDR1 MNHNS and CDR2 SASEGT. CDR3 size: 12 residues. The receptor was derived from a male donor with ankylosing spondylitis. The chain combines TRBV6-1 with TRBJ2-2, with no clear D. Sequences were obtained from blood, either unsorted or a sorted T cell fraction (not recorded which). The CDR3, as DNA: TGTGCCATCGAGACACAGACGGGGGAGCTGTTTTTT. It codes for CAIETQTGELFF.